Presented here are 9 T cell receptor beta chains from one specimen sequenced in a study of blood T cell repertoires in COVID-19. Data came from immunoSEQ multiplex PCR; TCRdb stores just in-frame clones and leaves some out. Here the sample spans 150,000 to 200,000 clones, roughly 80% being singletons. Specimen: peripheral blood. These receptors were collected from a woman in her thirties or forties with COVID-19, enrolled during active disease.

This chain links TRBV5-1 with TRBJ2-7; D ambiguous. Trimming pared 2 bases from V and 7 bases from J, leaving 7 bases between. Germline loops: CDR1 SGHRS, CDR2 YFSETQ. This CDR3 comprises 11 residues. The CDR3 DNA reads as TGCGCCAGCAGCTTATTACGGGAGCAGTACTTC. Its translation is CASSLLREQYF.

This chain joins TRBV5-1 and TRBJ2-3, with 7 positions matching TRBD1. V was pared by 5 bases and J by 0 bases, with 3 bases of the junction left unmatched. The CDR3 has 14 amino acids. Per germline, CDR1 SGHRS and CDR2 YFSETQ. The CDR3 spells CASSTGDSTDTQYF. CDR3 coding DNA: TGCGCCAGCAGTACAGGGGATAGCACAGATACGCAGTATTTT.

This clone was detected a few times. This chain links TRBV7-9 with TRBJ1-3; 8 bases line up with TRBD1. V was clipped by 4 bases and J by 2 bases; unmatched bases: 7. This CDR3 region has 16 residues. Per germline, CDR1 SEHNR and CDR2 FQNEAQ (reference sequence). Here the CDR3 DNA reads TGTGCCAGCAGCTCGACAGGGGTTAGGCCTGGAAACACCATATATTTT. Protein product: CASSSTGVRPGNTIYF.

This clone is termed medium-sized. The junction does not match germline at one end; this may be a read error. V gene TRBV7-7 combines with J gene TRBJ2-2; D perhaps matches TRBD1 (5 bases). Germline-derived CDR1 and CDR2 are SSHAT and FNYEAQ (reference sequence). This CDR3 contains 16 residues. This CDR3 is CASSPGSGMGTGELFF. CDR3 sequence (DNA): TGTGCTAGCAGTCCAGGGTCGGGTATGGGCACCGGGGAGCTGTTTTTT.

This chain joins TRBV19 and TRBJ1-2, with D perhaps matching TRBD1 (5 bases). CDR3 length: 14 amino acids. The germline V gene has CDR1 LNHDA and CDR2 SQIVND (reference sequence). V dropped 8 bases and J dropped 8 bases, with 21 bases sitting between them. CDR3 sequence reads: CASGNPGGAQGYTF. CDR3 in DNA: TGTGCCAGTGGAAACCCTGGAGGGGCGCAGGGCTACACCTTC.

The chain combines TRBV4-1 with TRBJ2-1, with D maybe TRBD1 (7 bases). Germline CDR1 and CDR2: MGHRA and YSYEKL. CDR3 length: 17 amino acids. Trimming left V 4 bases short and J 0 bases short, with 16 bases between. This CDR3 is CASSRGSQGGSYNEQFF. As DNA, the CDR3 is TGCGCCAGCAGCCGAGGCAGTCAGGGGGGCTCCTACAATGAGCAGTTCTTC.

This chain connects TRBV5-1 to TRBJ2-7; the match to TRBD1 covers 9 bases. The J segment lost 3 bases and the V segment lost 4 bases, leaving 8 bases of the junction unmatched. Germline CDR1 reads SGHRS; CDR2 reads YFSETQ. The CDR3 spans 15 residues. CDR3 in amino acids: CASSQKQGARYEQYF. For the CDR3, the DNA is TGCGCCAGCAGCCAAAAACAGGGGGCGCGCTACGAGCAGTACTTC.

The genes are TRBV27 and TRBJ1-2; TRBD1 matches 7 bases. Germline CDR1 MNHEY, CDR2 SMNVEV (reference sequence). The ends lost 8 bases at V and 7 bases at J; junction bases unmatched: 13. This CDR3 has 14 amino acids. The CDR3 loop is CASRDNRGGSGYTF. CDR3 nucleotides: TGTGCCAGCCGCGATAATCGAGGGGGCAGTGGCTACACCTTC.

The table lists this clone with a few counts. Here the CDR3 DNA reads TGTGCCAGCGACTACACAGGGAGGGGTCAGCCCCAGCATTTT. It translates to CASDYTGRGQPQHF. This sequence joins TRBV18 and TRBJ1-5; D possibly corresponds to TRBD1 (6 bases). The CDR3 has 14 amino acids. The V and J ends lost 8 bases and 6 bases respectively, with 17 bases between them. CDR1 and CDR2 from the germline V gene are KGHSH and LQKENI.